These 27 T cell receptor beta chains were all obtained from the same sample, sequenced in a study of cytomegalovirus exposure and HLA in healthy donors. Vbeta (60) and Jbeta (13) primers were used in the PCR. Using immunoSEQ multiplex PCR, the repertoire was profiled, and TCRdb retains in-frame clones only, with some absent. The sample holds around 130,000 clones; around 77% are singletons and the top ten take approximately 5%. Sequencing used PBMCs. The receptors here all came from a man aged 30 to 45 in good health and CMV-seronegative.

The chain joins TRBV5-1 to TRBJ1-1; 10 positions match TRBD1. Germline V gene lookup returns CDR1 SGHRS and CDR2 YFSETQ. Losses at the gene ends were 0 bases for V and 4 bases for J; bases not matched to a gene: 6. The CDR3 spans 16 residues. The CDR3 is CASSLVARTGGTEAFF. In nucleotides, the CDR3 is TGCGCCAGCAGCTTGGTTGCTCGGACAGGGGGCACTGAAGCTTTCTTT.

The J gene is TRBJ2-1, the V gene TRBV4-2; D perhaps matches TRBD2 (5 bases). CDR1 is LGHNA and CDR2 is YNFKEQ in the germline V gene. There are 15 residues in the CDR3. The germline V and J ends were trimmed by 1 base and 4 bases, with 11 bases remaining between them. This CDR3 reads CASSQGEWEYNEQFF. The DNA of the CDR3 is TGTGCCAGCAGCCAAGGGGAATGGGAGTACAATGAGCAGTTCTTC.

The V call is TRBV4-2, the J call TRBJ2-7, with a weak D call TRBD1 (6 bases). The ends were cut back, 1 base at V and 2 bases at J, with 12 bases in the middle. Germline V CDR1 and CDR2: LGHNA, YNFKEQ. This CDR3 comprises 15 residues. The CDR3 sequence: CASSQVWQGPYEQYF. The CDR3 DNA sequence: TGTGCCAGCAGCCAAGTATGGCAGGGGCCCTACGAGCAGTACTTC.

The rearrangement joins TRBV6-5 to TRBJ1-2; possible D gene TRBD1, 5 bases. The V gene's germline CDR1 is MNHEY and CDR2 SVGAGI. Trimming took 2 bases from V and 8 from J, leaving 9 bases between them. The CDR3 consists of 12 residues. Here the CDR3 reads CASSYPGYGYTF. DNA for the CDR3: TGTGCCAGCAGTTACCCAGGGTACGGCTACACCTTC.

The rearrangement links TRBV5-4 to TRBJ2-7; 7 positions agree with TRBD1. Germline V gene data show CDR1 as SGHNT and CDR2 as YYREEE (reference sequence). This CDR3 is 12 amino acids long. With V trimmed by 7 bases and J by 5 bases, 6 bases remained unmatched. The DNA for the CDR3 is TGTGCCAGCCGGGACAGAGATAACGAGCAGTACTTC. This translates into CASRDRDNEQYF.

J is TRBJ2-2 and V is TRBV5-1; 12 bases match TRBD2. After removal of 4 bases from V and 3 bases from J, the junction contained 10 bases not matched to a gene. Germline V CDR1 and CDR2: SGHRS, YFSETQ. The CDR3 runs 18 residues. The DNA for the CDR3 is TGCGCCAGCAGCCCAGGACTAGCGGGACTAAGGGACACCGGGGAGCTGTTTTTT. It specifies CASSPGLAGLRDTGELFF.

V gene TRBV7-9 combines with J gene TRBJ1-2; TRBD1 is a possible D gene (5 bases). The CDR3 extends over 13 amino acids. The germline V gene encodes CDR1 SEHNR and CDR2 FQNEAQ (reference sequence). Trimming took off 10 bases at V and 8 bases at J, with 20 bases between the two ends. The CDR3 nucleotides read TGTGCCACCAAAGCGGGGCCTATATACGGCTACACCTTC. Translated: CATKAGPIYGYTF.

This clone was counted a few times. The chain uses TRBV9 and TRBJ1-4, with D possibly matching TRBD1 (6 bases). This CDR3 region has 16 residues. Trimming shortened V by 3 bases and J by 7 bases, and 19 bases separated the two germline ends. Germline loops: CDR1 SGDLS, CDR2 YYNGEE. CDR3: CASSEATGKGLEKLFF. The CDR3 region has the DNA TGTGCCAGCAGCGAGGCTACAGGGAAAGGGCTTGAAAAACTGTTTTTT. Filled out from reference TRBV9 and TRBJ1-4, the complete variable domain reads DSGVTQTPKHLITATGQRVTLRCSPRSGDLSVYWYQQSLDQGLQFLIQYYNGEERAKGNILERFSAQQFPDLHSELNLSSLELGDSALYFCASSEATGKGLEKLFFGSGTQLSVL.

V is TRBV4-1 and J is TRBJ2-3; maybe TRBD2 (5 bases). CDR1 is MGHRA and CDR2 is YSYEKL in the germline V gene. V dropped 1 base and J dropped 2 bases, with 16 bases sitting between them. CDR3 length equals 17 residues. CDR3 bases: TGCGCCAGCAGCCAAGTATCGAGCGGAGCACCCACAGATACGCAGTATTTT. It codes for CASSQVSSGAPTDTQYF.

The J gene is TRBJ2-3, the V gene TRBV28; D unclear. The germline gives CDR1 MDHEN, CDR2 SYDVKM. Deletions cut 3 bases from V and 0 bases from J, with 7 bases between. The CDR3 runs to 14 residues. The CDR3 DNA reads TGTGCCAGCAGTTTGGGCAGTAGCACAGATACGCAGTATTTT. Amino acids: CASSLGSSTDTQYF.

This clone was recorded a few times. The chain links TRBV5-4 to TRBJ2-3, with D possibly matching TRBD2 (7 bases). The CDR3 loop spans 16 amino acids. Germline CDR1 is SGHNT and CDR2 is YYREEE (reference sequence). The V and J ends lost 4 bases and 5 bases respectively, with 20 bases between them. The CDR3 coding sequence is TGTGCCAGCAGCCCGCTTGGGGGGGGGCGCTTAGATACGCAGTATTTT. Translating it yields CASSPLGGGRLDTQYF.

On this clone: At one of its ends the junction is not consistent with the germline gene, which may arise from a read error. This sample includes further DNA sequences coding for the same CDR3. CDR3 in amino acids: CASSNQRVVYGYTF. The CDR3 bases are TGTGCTAGCAGTAACCAACGGGTTGTTTATGGCTACACCTTC. This chain connects TRBV6-5 to TRBJ1-2, with D unclear. This CDR3 is 14 amino acids long. Germline V CDR1 and CDR2: MNHEY, SVGAGI.

This chain uses TRBV19 with TRBJ2-1; 9 bases match TRBD1. V shed 8 bases and J 1 base; nucleotides not matched to a gene: 6. CDR3 length: 15 residues. Germline lookup yields CDR1 LNHDA and CDR2 SQIVND (reference sequence). The CDR3 DNA reads as TGTGCCAGTGCGCCTGGGACAGGGTCCTACAATGAGCAGTTCTTC. Its protein is CASAPGTGSYNEQFF.

This chain uses TRBV2 with TRBJ2-7; TRBD2 agrees at 10 bases. Trimming at V came to 6 bases and at J to 3 bases, leaving 11 bases not matched to a gene. The germline gives CDR1 SNHLY, CDR2 FYNNEI. The CDR3 spans 16 residues. The CDR3 DNA reads TGTGCCAGCAGAGGATTTACTAGCGGGAAAATCTACGAGCAGTACTTC. Translating gives CASRGFTSGKIYEQYF.

The V and J genes are TRBV5-1 and TRBJ2-7, with D unresolved. The V gene lost 0 bases and the J gene lost 0 bases, with 13 bases spanning the gap. This CDR3 is 16 amino acids long. CDR1 is SGHRS and CDR2 is YFSETQ in the germline V gene. CDR3 DNA: TGCGCCAGCAGCTTGGGAACAGTGCCAACCTCCTACGAGCAGTACTTC. Its translation: CASSLGTVPTSYEQYF. The variable domain in full, completed from reference TRBV5-1 and TRBJ2-7, reads KAGVTQTPRYLIKTRGQQVTLSCSPISGHRSVSWYQQTPGQGLQFLFEYFSETQRNKGNFPGRFSGRQFSNSRSEMNVSTLELGDSALYLCASSLGTVPTSYEQYFGPGTRLTVT.

The rearrangement joins TRBV6-5 to TRBJ2-3, with 7 bases fitting TRBD2. V gave up 0 bases and J gave up 2 bases; unmatched junction bases: 2. The CDR3 spans 15 residues. Looked up from germline, CDR1 is MNHEY and CDR2 is SVGAGI. CDR3 coding DNA: TGTGCCAGCAGTTACTCTAGCGGGTCCACAGATACGCAGTATTTT. Translation gives CASSYSSGSTDTQYF.

The J gene is TRBJ2-3, the V gene TRBV29-1; 8 bases map to TRBD1. This CDR3 contains 14 residues. V lost 4 bases to trimming and J lost 4 bases; unmatched junction nucleotides: 7. CDR1 is SQVTM and CDR2 is ANQGSEA in the germline V gene. This CDR3 is CSVVGTGYPDTQYF. The CDR3 DNA follows: TGCAGCGTTGTGGGGACAGGATACCCAGATACGCAGTATTTT.

The V call is TRBV6-1, the J call TRBJ2-7; D possibly corresponds to TRBD2 (5 bases). This CDR3 has 15 amino acids. CDR1 MNHNS and CDR2 SASEGT come from the germline V gene. Trimming left V 3 bases short and J 5 bases short, with 17 bases between. The CDR3 sequence is CASSEVGQRRNEQYF. The CDR3, as DNA: TGTGCCAGCAGTGAGGTGGGTCAAAGGAGGAACGAGCAGTACTTC.

The chain joins TRBV4-2 to TRBJ1-2, with 9 bases matching TRBD1. Germline V gene sequence: CDR1 LGHNA, CDR2 YNFKEQ. There are 15 residues in the CDR3. V was clipped by 0 bases and J by 5 bases; unmatched bases: 4. The CDR3: CASSQDAGQGYGYTF. The CDR3 DNA reads TGTGCCAGCAGCCAAGACGCGGGACAGGGTTATGGCTACACCTTC.

The gene calls are TRBV13 and TRBJ2-5, with a weak D call TRBD1 (6 bases). The J call may be wrong; the DNA end is better matched by TRBJ2-7. The germline gives CDR1 PRHDT, CDR2 FYEKMQ (reference sequence). This CDR3 comprises 16 residues. CDR3 DNA sequence: TGTGCCAGCAGCTCTTATCGACAGGTAAACACCTACGAGCAGTACTTC. Translated, it gives CASSSYRQVNTYEQYF.

The chain couples TRBV7-8 to TRBJ2-7; 13 bases line up with TRBD2. The V gene end was trimmed by 3 bases and the J gene end by 6 bases; junction bases not matched to a gene: 5. The CDR3 has 15 residues. Germline CDR1 reads SGHVS; CDR2 reads FQNEAQ. The CDR3 is CASSFGLAGDSEQYF. CDR3 coding DNA: TGTGCCAGCAGCTTCGGACTAGCGGGAGATAGCGAGCAGTACTTC.

The J gene is TRBJ2-1, the V gene TRBV7-8; D remains unclear. The CDR3 is 16 residues long. Per germline, CDR1 SGHVS and CDR2 FQNEAQ. The V end lost 1 base, the J end lost 2 bases, and 12 bases lay between the germline ends. This chain's CDR3 is CASSLGLGVTYNEQFF. CDR3 nucleotides: TGTGCCAGCAGCTTAGGGCTAGGAGTCACCTACAATGAGCAGTTCTTC.

The chain couples TRBV4-3 to TRBJ2-7; 7 bases match TRBD2. After removal of 1 base from V and 2 bases from J, the junction contained 8 bases not matched to a gene. The CDR3 covers 16 residues. CDR1 LGHNA and CDR2 YSLEER come from the germline V gene. CDR3 protein: CASSQAISGQTYEQYF. For the CDR3, the DNA is TGCGCCAGCAGCCAAGCGATTAGCGGGCAAACCTACGAGCAGTACTTC.

The chain employs TRBV27 and TRBJ1-6; D unclear. Per the germline V gene, CDR1 is MNHEY and CDR2 is SMNVEV (reference sequence). V was clipped by 1 base and J by 10 bases, with 11 bases between them. The length of the CDR3 is 14 residues. The CDR3 sequence is CASSLFPGESPLHF. CDR3 DNA sequence: TGTGCCAGCAGTTTATTCCCAGGCGAGTCACCCCTCCACTTT.

This sequence joins TRBV5-1 and TRBJ1-1; tentatively, D is TRBD1 (5 bases). This CDR3 has 15 residues. CDR1 is SGHRS and CDR2 is YFSETQ in the germline V gene. V lost 0 bases, J lost 5 bases, and 14 bases lay in between. This CDR3 reads CASSLAVPGITEAFF. CDR3 DNA sequence: TGCGCCAGCAGCTTGGCGGTGCCAGGGATAACTGAAGCTTTCTTT.

The chain recombines TRBV6-5 with TRBJ2-3; tentatively, D is TRBD2 (6 bases). This CDR3 spans 13 amino acids. V lost 9 bases to trimming and J lost 3 bases, with 13 bases between them. Germline lookup yields CDR1 MNHEY and CDR2 SVGAGI. CDR3 loop: CASSGTRTDTQYF. Written as DNA, the CDR3 is TGTGCCAGTTCCGGGACTCGAACAGATACGCAGTATTTT.

V usage is TRBV14 and J usage is TRBJ1-1; D is undetermined. The CDR3 has 13 residues. The V and J ends lost 3 bases and 3 bases respectively, with 8 bases between them. Looked up from germline, CDR1 is SGHDN and CDR2 is FVKESK. This CDR3 reads CASSQFGDTEAFF. The CDR3 coding sequence is TGTGCCAGCAGCCAGTTCGGGGACACTGAAGCTTTCTTT. Using reference TRBV14 and TRBJ1-1 for the parts outside the CDR3, the full variable domain is EAGVTQFPSHSVIEKGQTVTLRCDPISGHDNLYWYRRVMGKEIKFLLHFVKESKQDESGMPNNRFLAERTGGTYSTLKVQPAELEDSGVYFCASSQFGDTEAFFGQGTRLTVV.